This T cell receptor (beta chain) was found in a study of tumor-infiltrating lymphocytes in oesophageal squamous cell carcinoma. TCRdb recomputed calls from the PCR reads with MiXCR, one row per CDR3 protein. The table includes approximately 12,000 distinct CDR3 sequences, less than 65% detected once. This clonotype was obtained from a male donor with esophageal squamous cell carcinoma. The specimen was esophageal tumor tissue.

The CDR3 protein is CASSLRGLGDFEQFF. In DNA, the CDR3 is TGTGCCAGCAGTTTAAGGGGACTAGGGGATTTCGAGCAGTTCTTC. This chain joins TRBV12-3 or TRBV12-4 and TRBJ2-3; 8 bases fit TRBD2. The tail of the sequence fits TRBJ2-1 better, so the J call may be wrong. The CDR3 totals 15 residues.